This TCR beta chain originates from a study of CD4+ T cells in melanoma. Study observations and caveats: In melanoma, neoantigen-specific CD4+ T cells reportedly differed in differentiation state. A reported correlation linked neoantigen-specific CD4+ T cells to CD8+, macrophage and B cell function.

This clone was detected a few times. Its specificity is unknown. V lost 5 bases, J lost 5 bases, and 12 bases lay in between. The CDR3 has 13 amino acids. Germline CDR1 and CDR2: SGHTA and FQGTGA. Method: immunoSEQ multiplex PCR; TCRdb's copy keeps in-frame clones and lacks some. The sample consists of 15,000 to 20,000 clones, over 70% of them appearing once. This sequence was found in a human donor with melanoma. The chain couples TRBV7-3 to TRBJ1-1, with a tentative D call TRBD1 (5 bases). Sequencing input: cells from a culture (not recorded whether cultured in vitro). CDR3 loop: CASSLRRGTEAFF. For the CDR3, the DNA is TGTGCCAGCAGCCTCCGCCGGGGGACTGAAGCTTTCTTT.